This TCR beta chain originates from a study of spatial heterogeneity in lung cancer. TCRdb recomputed calls from the 5' RACE reads with MiXCR, one row per CDR3 protein. The sample contains 3,000 to 4,000 distinct CDR3 sequences, 9% to 12% of which appear only once. Time point reported: sample taken at primary tumor resection. Samples came from 72 TRACERx patients with untreated early-stage lung cancer. Unsorted whole RNA of tumor, nontumor lung or frozen PBMC was sequenced. As regards this clonotype: The antigen is not known.

General observations from the study: Counts of expanded intratumoral alpha and beta TCRs tracked tumor mutation counts. Tallies of expanded TCRs, which were sorted into ubiquitous and regional groups, correlated with counts of ubiquitous and regional nonsynonymous mutations, respectively. Estimation of coverage gave values of 6% to 8% for alpha and approximately 13% for beta chains in tumor T cells.

In germline, CDR1 is SGHVS, CDR2 FQNEAQ. This CDR3 contains 15 residues. The J segment lost 6 bases and the V segment lost 5 bases, leaving 10 bases of the junction unmatched. Sequencing was performed on lung tumor tissue, taken at surgery. The J gene is TRBJ1-2, the V gene TRBV7-8; 9 nucleotides agree with TRBD1. The origin of this receptor is a female donor with early-stage non-small cell lung cancer. CDR3 sequence: CASSIRDRVEDGYTF. The CDR3 nucleotides read TGTGCCAGCAGCATCCGGGACAGGGTGGAGGATGGCTACACCTTC.